The entry below gives a single TCR beta chain sequence along with its context. Its antigen is undetermined. This sample is part of a study of cytomegalovirus exposure and HLA in healthy donors. Study-wide results and limits: The study flagged 150 to 200 TCR beta chains as cytomegalovirus-associated.

Trimming removed 4 bases from V and 6 bases from J; junction bases left unmatched: 8. Germline CDR1 SGDLS, CDR2 YYNGEE. This CDR3 comprises 15 residues. Clones were sequenced by immunoSEQ multiplex PCR, and TCRdb holds only the in-frame ones, with some missing. This table holds some 250,000 clones, approximately 83% found once. The chain combines TRBV9 with TRBJ2-2; 8 bases agree with TRBD2. Sequenced: PBMCs. The TCR originated in a woman in her 30s in good health and CMV-seropositive. CDR3 loop: CASSLRTSSAGELFF. The CDR3 DNA sequence: TGTGCCAGCAGCTTAAGGACTAGCAGCGCCGGGGAGCTGTTTTTT.